This T cell receptor beta chain was sequenced for a study of blood T cell repertoires in COVID-19. About the research overall: From the United States, Italy and Spain came samples of acute and convalescent COVID-19. Nucleic acid was either cDNA or gDNA, and it came from T cells, B-cell-depleted T cells, or PBMCs.

Authors' data handling: Reference gene primer amplification yielded estimated nucleated cell counts. The table came from immunoSEQ multiplex PCR; TCRdb's copy has only in-frame clones and leaves some out. Clonal size and the V and J genes are those of that table, whereas D and trimming came from the DNA. The sample carries around 200,000 clones, approximately 82% recorded once. V dropped 5 bases and J dropped 6; count of bases not matched to a gene: 6. Germline V gene data show CDR1 as MRHNA and CDR2 as SNTAGT. The CDR3 consists of 14 residues. Material: peripheral blood. The chain employs TRBV6-4 and TRBJ2-2, with 7 bases lining up with TRBD1. This sequence originates from a man aged 45 to 65 with active or convalescent COVID-19. The CDR3 region is CASSRTGDAGELFF. The CDR3 region has the DNA TGTGCCAGCAGTCGAACAGGGGATGCCGGGGAGCTGTTTTTT.